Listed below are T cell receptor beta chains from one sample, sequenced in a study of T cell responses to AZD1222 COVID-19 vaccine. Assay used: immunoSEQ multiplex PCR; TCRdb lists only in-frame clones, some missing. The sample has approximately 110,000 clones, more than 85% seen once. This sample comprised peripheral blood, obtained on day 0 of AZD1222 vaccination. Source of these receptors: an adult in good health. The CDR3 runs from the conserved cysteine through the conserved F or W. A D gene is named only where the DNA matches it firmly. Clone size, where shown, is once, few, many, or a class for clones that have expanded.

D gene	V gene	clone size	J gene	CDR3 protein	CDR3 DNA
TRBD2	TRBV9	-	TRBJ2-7	CASSVGAGAYEQYF	TGTGCCAGCAGCGTAGGGGCGGGGGCCTACGAGCAGTACTTC
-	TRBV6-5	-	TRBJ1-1	CASSYDGWNTEAFF	TGTGCCAGCAGTTACGACGGTTGGAACACTGAAGCTTTCTTT
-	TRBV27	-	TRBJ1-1	CASSLYSRTEAFF	TGTGCCAGCAGTTTATACAGTCGGACTGAAGCTTTCTTT
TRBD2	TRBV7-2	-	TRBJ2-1	CASSLVWLAGGYNEQFF	TGTGCCAGCAGCTTAGTCTGGCTAGCGGGGGGCTACAATGAGCAGTTCTTC
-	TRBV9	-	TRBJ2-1	CASSVVDTHNEQFF	TGTGCCAGCAGCGTAGTCGACACCCACAATGAGCAGTTCTTC
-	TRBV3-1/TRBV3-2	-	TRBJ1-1	CASSPPTGPTEAFF	TGTGCCAGCAGCCCTCCGACAGGACCCACTGAAGCTTTCTTT
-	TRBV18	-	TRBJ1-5	CASSPQKAGQPQHF	TGTGCCAGCTCACCTCAGAAGGCGGGGCAGCCCCAGCATTTT
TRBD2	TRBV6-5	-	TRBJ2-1	CASTRLAGSYNEQFF	TGTGCCAGCACGAGACTAGCGGGCTCCTACAATGAGCAGTTCTTC
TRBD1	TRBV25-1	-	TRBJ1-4	CASSDSGTVPEKLFF	TGTGCCAGCAGTGACTCCGGGACAGTTCCGGAAAAACTGTTTTTT
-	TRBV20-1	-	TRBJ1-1	CSASDWPRTEAFF	TGCAGTGCTAGTGACTGGCCGAGAACTGAAGCTTTCTTT
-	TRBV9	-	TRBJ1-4	CASSVGLREAEKLFF	TGTGCCAGCAGCGTAGGTCTCAGAGAGGCTGAAAAACTGTTTTTT
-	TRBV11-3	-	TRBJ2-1	CASSRSYNEQFF	TGTGCCAGCAGCCGGTCTTACAATGAGCAGTTCTTC
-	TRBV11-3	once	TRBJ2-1	CASSLGRNNEQFF	TGTGCCAGCAGCTTAGGCCGGAACAATGAGCAGTTCTTC
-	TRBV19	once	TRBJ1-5	CASSIAPGNQPQHF	TGTGCCAGTAGTATAGCGCCGGGAAATCAGCCCCAGCATTTT
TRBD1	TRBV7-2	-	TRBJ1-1	CASSLARDSEAFF	TGTGCCAGCAGCTTAGCCCGGGACAGTGAAGCTTTCTTT
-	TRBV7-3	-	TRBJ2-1	CASSLGAGFGENEQFF	TGTGCCAGCAGCTTGGGAGCGGGTTTCGGGGAAAATGAGCAGTTCTTC
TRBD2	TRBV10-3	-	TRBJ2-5	CAISESGLGRETQYF	TGTGCCATCAGTGAGTCCGGCCTCGGGAGGGAGACCCAGTACTTC